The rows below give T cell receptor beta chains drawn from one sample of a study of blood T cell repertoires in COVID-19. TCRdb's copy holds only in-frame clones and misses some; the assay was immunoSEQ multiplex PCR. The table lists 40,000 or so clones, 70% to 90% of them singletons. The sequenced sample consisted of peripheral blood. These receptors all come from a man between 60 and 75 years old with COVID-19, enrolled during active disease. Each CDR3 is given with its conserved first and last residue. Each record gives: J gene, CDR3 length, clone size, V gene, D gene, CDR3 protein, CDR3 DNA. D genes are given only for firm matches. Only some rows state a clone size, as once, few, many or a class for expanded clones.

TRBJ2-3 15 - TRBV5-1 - CASSADSGTPVGQYF TGCGCCAGCAGCGCGGACTCCGGGACACCGGTAGGGCAGTATTTT
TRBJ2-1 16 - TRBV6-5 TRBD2 CASSYTSGILYNEQFF TGTGCCAGCAGTTACACTAGCGGGATCTTATACAATGAGCAGTTCTTC
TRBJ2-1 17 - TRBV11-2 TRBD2 CASSTRASGRGNNEQFF TGTGCCAGCAGCACCCGGGCTAGCGGGAGAGGGAACAATGAGCAGTTCTTC
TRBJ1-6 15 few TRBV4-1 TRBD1 CASSARTGFDSPLHF TGCGCCAGCAGCGCCCGGACAGGGTTTGATTCACCCCTCCACTTT
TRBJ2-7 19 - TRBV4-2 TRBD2 CASSQDSQLAGTPLHEQYF TGTGCCAGCAGCCAAGATTCCCAACTAGCGGGGACCCCTCTGCACGAGCAGTACTTC
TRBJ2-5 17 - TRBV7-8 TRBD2 CASRPGLAGGKQETQYF TGTGCCAGCAGGCCGGGACTAGCGGGAGGGAAACAAGAGACCCAGTACTTC
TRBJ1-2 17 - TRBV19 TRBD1 CASSIDLGQGRNYGYTF TGTGCCAGTAGTATAGATCTCGGACAGGGGCGCAACTATGGCTACACCTTC
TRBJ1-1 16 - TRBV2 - CASSPTMSGVGTEAFF TGTGCCAGCAGTCCTACCATGTCAGGGGTTGGCACTGAAGCTTTCTTT
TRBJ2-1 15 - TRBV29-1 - CSVDAGRLLYDEQFF TGCAGCGTTGATGCAGGGCGGTTGCTATACGATGAGCAGTTCTTC
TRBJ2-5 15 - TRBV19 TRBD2 CASSTELAGSGTQYF TGTGCCAGTAGTACCGAACTAGCGGGTTCGGGGACCCAGTACTTC
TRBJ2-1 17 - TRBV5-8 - CASSPGITGAGYNEQFF TGTGCCAGCAGCCCTGGAATAACCGGAGCGGGTTACAATGAGCAGTTCTTC
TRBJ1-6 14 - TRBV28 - CASSDTAGNSPLHF TGTGCCAGCAGCGACACCGCAGGAAATTCACCCCTCCACTTT
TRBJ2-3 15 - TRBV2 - CASRPGTQKADTQYF TGTGCCAGCAGACCCGGGACACAAAAGGCAGATACGCAGTATTTT
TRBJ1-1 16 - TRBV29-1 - CSVVPLDTDGFAEAFF TGCAGCGTTGTACCCCTGGACACCGACGGTTTCGCTGAAGCTTTCTTT
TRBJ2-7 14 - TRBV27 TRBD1 CASSGGTGGIEQYF TGTGCCAGCAGCGGAGGGACAGGGGGCATCGAGCAGTACTTC
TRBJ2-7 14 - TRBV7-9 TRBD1 CASSPGQGAREQYF TGTGCCAGCAGCCCCGGACAGGGGGCGCGCGAGCAGTACTTC
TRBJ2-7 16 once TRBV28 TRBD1 CASYPRGTGVRYEQYF TGTGCCAGCTATCCCCGCGGGACAGGGGTACGGTACGAGCAGTACTTC
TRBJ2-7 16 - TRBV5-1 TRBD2 CASSLGSGRVGDEQYF TGCGCCAGCAGCTTGGGTAGCGGGAGAGTCGGCGACGAGCAGTACTTC
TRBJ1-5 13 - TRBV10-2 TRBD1 CASSPGQGQPQHF TGCGCCAGCAGTCCGGGACAGGGCCAGCCCCAGCATTTT
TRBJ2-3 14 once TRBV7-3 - CASSRDEGTDTQYF TGTGCCAGCAGCCGAGACGAGGGCACAGATACGCAGTATTTT
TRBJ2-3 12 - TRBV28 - CASSLSTDTQYF TGTGCCAGCAGCCTTAGCACAGATACGCAGTATTTT
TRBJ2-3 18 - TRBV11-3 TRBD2 CASSPGPSSGRVADTQYF TGTGCCAGCAGCCCAGGTCCCTCTAGCGGGAGGGTTGCAGATACGCAGTATTTT
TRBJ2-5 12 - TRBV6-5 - CASSSSLETQYF TGTGCCAGCAGCTCGTCCCTCGAGACCCAGTACTTC
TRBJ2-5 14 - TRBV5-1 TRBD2 CASSWEGPQETQYF TGCGCCAGCAGCTGGGAGGGGCCGCAAGAGACCCAGTACTTC
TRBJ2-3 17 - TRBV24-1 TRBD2 CATSAPISAGGTDTQYF TGTGCCACCAGTGCCCCCATATCAGCGGGAGGCACAGATACGCAGTATTTT
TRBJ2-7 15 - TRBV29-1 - CSARKRTSSAYEQYF TGCAGCGCCCGCAAAAGGACTTCGAGTGCCTACGAGCAGTACTTC
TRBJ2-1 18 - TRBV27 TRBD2 CASRLRGRGLAEYNEQFF TGTGCCAGCAGACTGAGGGGAAGGGGACTAGCAGAATACAATGAGCAGTTCTTC
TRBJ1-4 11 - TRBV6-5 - CASSWEEKLFF TGTGCCAGCAGTTGGGAGGAAAAACTGTTTTTT
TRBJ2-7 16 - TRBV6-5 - CASSYSYRAVSYEQYF TGTGCCAGCAGTTACTCGTACAGGGCAGTCTCCTACGAGCAGTACTTC
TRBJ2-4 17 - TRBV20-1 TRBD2 CSASVAGGNLAKNIQYF TGCAGTGCTAGTGTAGCGGGAGGGAACTTAGCCAAAAACATTCAGTACTTC
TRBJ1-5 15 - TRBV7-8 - CASSLAGGGNQPQHF TGTGCCAGCAGTCTAGCGGGGGGGGGCAATCAGCCCCAGCATTTT
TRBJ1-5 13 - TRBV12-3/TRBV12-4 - CASSAGGGQPQHF TGTGCCAGCAGCGCCGGGGGAGGTCAGCCCCAGCATTTT
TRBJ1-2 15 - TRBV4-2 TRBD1 CASSQDLDRTYGYTF TGTGCCAGCAGCCAAGATCTGGACAGGACCTATGGCTACACCTTC